This T cell receptor beta chain was sequenced for a study of identical twins. TCRdb used MiXCR to reprocess the 5' RACE reads, holding one entry per CDR3 protein. The data contain 200,000 to 300,000 distinct CDR3 sequences, about 10% of them singletons. This clonotype has at least ten counts. Germline-derived CDR1 and CDR2 are SGHAT and FQNNGV. The CDR3 loop spans 11 amino acids. The V and J ends lost 6 bases and 7 bases respectively, with 9 bases between them. The rearrangement links TRBV11-2 to TRBJ1-1; D is ambiguous. The receptor comes from a man aged 45-65 years in good health. The sample consisted of memory T cells sorted from blood. CDR3 loop: CASSASLEAFF. The CDR3 bases are TGTGCCAGCAGTGCCTCTCTTGAAGCTTTCTTT.